A selection of T cell receptor beta chains follows, all from one sample in a study of CD8+CD57+ T cells in acquired aplastic anemia. TCRdb re-derived calls from the reads in MiXCR, one entry per CDR3 protein. The sample contains about 130,000 distinct CDR3 sequences, 41% of which appear only once. Sequenced sample: sorted CD4+, CD8+, or CD8+CD57+ T cells (not recorded which) from PBMCs. The receptors originated from a human donor in good health, serving as a control. Both conserved end residues are part of each CDR3. A D gene is named only where the DNA matches it firmly. Clone size is not always given. Where it is, it says once, few, many or a class for expanded clones.

D gene	clone size	J gene	V gene	CDR3 DNA	CDR3 protein
.	few	TRBJ2-3	TRBV24-1	TGTGCCACCAGTGAGCTGGGCTCCCCCCCAGATACGCAGTATTTT	CATSELGSPPDTQYF
.	once	TRBJ1-1	TRBV10-3	TGTGCCAGCAGTGAAGGGGTGGGGGCCGCCGGGTACACTGAAGCTTTCTTT	CASSEGVGAAGYTEAFF
.	many	TRBJ1-3	TRBV12-3/TRBV12-4	TGTGCCAGCAGTTTGGGGGAGAACACCATATATTTT	CASSLGENTIYF
.	many	TRBJ2-7	TRBV5-6	TGTGCCTTTCTCGAGGGAGGCTACGAGCAGTACTTC	CAFLEGGYEQYF
.	.	TRBJ1-2	TRBV2	TGTGCCAGCAGTGAAGACAGTCGCTCTAACTATGGCTACACCTTC	CASSEDSRSNYGYTF
.	.	TRBJ1-2	TRBV5-6	TGTGCCAGCAGCTTGGATTCGGGACACGACCTCTATGGCTACACCTTC	CASSLDSGHDLYGYTF
TRBD1	.	TRBJ2-3	TRBV24-1	TGTGCCACCGGCCGGGACAGGGTTCCAGATACGCAGTATTTT	CATGRDRVPDTQYF
TRBD2	many	TRBJ2-2	TRBV20-1	TGCAGTGCAATGGGGCTAGCGGGAGCCACCGGGGAGCTGTTTTTT	CSAMGLAGATGELFF
.	once	TRBJ1-1	TRBV7-4	TGTGCCAGCAGTCTCCCTACAGGGAACAGAGCTTTCTTT	CASSLPTGNRAFF
.	.	TRBJ2-2	TRBV15	TGTGCCACCAGCAGCGGGACCGGGGAGCTGTTTTTT	CATSSGTGELFF
.	many	TRBJ1-1	TRBV4-1	TGCGCCAGCAGCCAAGATGTTGGGAAGAACACTGAAGCTTTCTTT	CASSQDVGKNTEAFF